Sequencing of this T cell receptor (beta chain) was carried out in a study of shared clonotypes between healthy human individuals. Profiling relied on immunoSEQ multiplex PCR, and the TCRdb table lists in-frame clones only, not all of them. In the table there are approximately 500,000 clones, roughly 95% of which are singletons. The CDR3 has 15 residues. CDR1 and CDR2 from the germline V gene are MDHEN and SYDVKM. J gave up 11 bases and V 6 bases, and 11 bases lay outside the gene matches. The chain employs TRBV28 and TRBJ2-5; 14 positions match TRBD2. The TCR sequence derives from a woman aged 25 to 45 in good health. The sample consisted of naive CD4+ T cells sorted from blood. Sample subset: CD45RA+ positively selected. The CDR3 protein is CASSPGTSGRKEQYF. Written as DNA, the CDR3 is TGTGCCAGCAGCCCCGGGACTAGCGGGAGAAAAGAGCAGTACTTC.